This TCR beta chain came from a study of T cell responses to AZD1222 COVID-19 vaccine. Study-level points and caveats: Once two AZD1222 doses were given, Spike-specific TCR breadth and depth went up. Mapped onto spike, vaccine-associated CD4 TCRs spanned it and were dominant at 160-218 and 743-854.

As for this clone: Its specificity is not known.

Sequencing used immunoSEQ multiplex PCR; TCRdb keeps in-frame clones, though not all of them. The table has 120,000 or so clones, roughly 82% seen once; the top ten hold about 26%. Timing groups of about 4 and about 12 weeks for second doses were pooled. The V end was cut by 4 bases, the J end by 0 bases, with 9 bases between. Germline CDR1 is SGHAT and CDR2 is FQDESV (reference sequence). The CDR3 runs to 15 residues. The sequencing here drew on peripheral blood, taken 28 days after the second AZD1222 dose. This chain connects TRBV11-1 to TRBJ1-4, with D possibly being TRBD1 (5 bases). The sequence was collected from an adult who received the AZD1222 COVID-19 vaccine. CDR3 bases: TGTGCCAGCAGCTCGAAGACAGCAACTAATGAAAAACTGTTTTTT. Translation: CASSSKTATNEKLFF.